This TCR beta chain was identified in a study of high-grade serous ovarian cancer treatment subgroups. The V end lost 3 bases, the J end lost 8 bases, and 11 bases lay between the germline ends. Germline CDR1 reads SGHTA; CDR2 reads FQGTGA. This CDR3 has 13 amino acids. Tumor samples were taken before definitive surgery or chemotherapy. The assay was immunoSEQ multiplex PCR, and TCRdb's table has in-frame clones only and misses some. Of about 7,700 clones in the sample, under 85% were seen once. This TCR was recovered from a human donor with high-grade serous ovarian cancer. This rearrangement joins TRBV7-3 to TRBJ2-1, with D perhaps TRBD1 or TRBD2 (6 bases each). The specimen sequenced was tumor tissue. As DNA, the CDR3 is TGTGCCAGCAGCTTTTCAAGGGGGGATGAGCAGTTCTTC. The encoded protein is CASSFSRGDEQFF.